This T cell receptor beta chain was documented in a study of blood T cell repertoires in COVID-19. V was trimmed by 9 bases and J by 5 bases, leaving 20 bases between them. The CDR3 is made up of 15 amino acids. Germline V gives CDR1 MDHEN, CDR2 SYDVKM. In the original analysis: Reference gene primer amplification gave nucleated cell count estimates. Method: immunoSEQ multiplex PCR; TCRdb's copy keeps in-frame clones and lacks some. The V and J calls and the clone size are those of that table, but D and trimming were determined from the DNA. This table holds around 200,000 clones, approximately 90% found once. Those enrolled, adults aged 18 to 89 years, came from around 24 US areas. Categorization into cohorts depended on clinical history that participants reported.

The chain couples TRBV28 to TRBJ2-1; D possibly corresponds to TRBD2 (6 bases). The sample was PBMCs or T cells enriched from blood (not recorded which). The source is a man in his late teens or twenties with acute COVID-19. The CDR3 here is CASWGGGSINNEQFF. CDR3 DNA sequence: TGTGCCAGTTGGGGAGGAGGGAGTATCAACAATGAGCAGTTCTTC.